The 22 T cell receptor beta chains reported below all come from one sample, sequenced in a study of T cells after yellow fever vaccination. Via MiXCR, TCRdb re-called the 5' RACE reads, giving one row per CDR3 protein. The sample includes roughly 500,000 distinct CDR3 sequences, less than 20% seen only once; the top ten take 14%. The sample in question was PBMCs, obtained 15 days after the yellow fever booster vaccination. These receptors were collected from a man younger than 45 who received the YFV17D yellow fever vaccine.

This clonotype showed up just a few times. The chain links TRBV7-2 to TRBJ2-1, with D possibly called TRBD1 or TRBD2 (5 bases each). The CDR3 covers 16 residues. V dropped 1 base and J dropped 8 bases, with 18 bases sitting between them. CDR1 and CDR2 (germline): SGHTA, FQGNSA. CDR3 bases: TGTGCCAGCAGCTTAGGTGGGGGTGGGTTTCGGGATGAGCAGTTCTTC. As protein: CASSLGGGGFRDEQFF.

This clonotype was counted only a few times. V gene TRBV3-1 combines with J gene TRBJ2-5; D tentatively reads TRBD1 or TRBD2 (5 bases each). The CDR3 sequence is 16 residues long. From germline, CDR1 is LGHDT and CDR2 YNNKEL (reference sequence). Deletions cut 0 bases from V and 4 bases from J, with 15 bases between. CDR3 protein: CASSQDFGTRGETQYF. The CDR3 nucleotides are TGTGCCAGCAGCCAAGATTTTGGAACTAGGGGAGAGACCCAGTACTTC.

This clonotype appeared a few times. The chain carries TRBV4-1 and TRBJ2-1; D might be TRBD2 (6 bases). V gave up 0 bases and J gave up 4 bases, with 16 bases separating them. CDR3 length: 17 amino acids. Germline CDR1 is MGHRA and CDR2 is YSYEKL. This CDR3 reads CASSQDGLLSLYNEQFF. The DNA for the CDR3 is TGCGCCAGCAGCCAAGATGGACTACTTTCCCTTTACAATGAGCAGTTCTTC.

The chain recombines TRBV3-1 with TRBJ1-1; a possible D gene is TRBD1 (6 bases). Germline CDR1 and CDR2: LGHDT and YNNKEL (reference sequence). The germline V and J ends were trimmed by 0 bases and 0 bases, with 11 bases remaining between them. The CDR3 sequence is 16 residues long. The CDR3 loop is CASSQDRTALNTEAFF. DNA for the CDR3: TGTGCCAGCAGCCAAGATCGGACAGCTCTGAACACTGAAGCTTTCTTT.

This clonotype was detected once. This chain connects TRBV7-9 to TRBJ2-3, with 8 bases fitting TRBD1. The CDR3 covers 17 residues. In germline, CDR1 is SEHNR, CDR2 FQNEAQ (reference sequence). Trimming at V came to 3 bases and at J to 1 base, leaving 9 bases not matched to a gene. CDR3 amino acids: CASSLRGPGQGTDTQYF. The CDR3 DNA follows: TGTGCCAGCAGCTTGAGGGGCCCGGGACAGGGCACAGATACGCAGTATTTT.

In this sample, this clonotype turned up a few times. The CDR3 DNA sequence: TGCGCCAGCAGCTATAGCGGTCCCACAGATACGCAGTATTTT. The encoded protein is CASSYSGPTDTQYF. J is TRBJ2-3 and V is TRBV10-2, with D perhaps matching TRBD2 (6 bases). V lost 6 bases, J lost 2 bases, and 12 bases lay in between. The CDR3 totals 14 residues. The germline V gene encodes CDR1 WSHSY and CDR2 SAAADI.

Only a few counts were recorded for this clonotype. The chain recombines TRBV14 with TRBJ2-7, with 7 bases identical to TRBD2. This CDR3 comprises 16 residues. Germline CDR1 is SGHDN and CDR2 is FVKESK. V dropped 1 base and J dropped 0; count of bases not matched to a gene: 6. The CDR3 reads CASSQALADLSYEQYF. DNA of the CDR3: TGTGCCAGCAGCCAAGCCCTAGCGGACCTCTCCTACGAGCAGTACTTC.

The chain has TRBV20-1 and TRBJ1-1; no clear D gene. V lost 5 bases, J lost 9 bases, and 10 bases lay in between. The CDR3 has 10 residues. Germline V CDR1 and CDR2: DFQATT, SNEGSKA (reference sequence). CDR3 residues: CSAQTGQAFF. In DNA form, the CDR3 reads TGCAGTGCTCAGACGGGCCAAGCTTTCTTT.

Here the CDR3 reads CSVRFVLQETQYF. The CDR3 DNA sequence: TGCAGCGTTCGATTCGTACTCCAAGAGACCCAGTACTTC. The genes are TRBV29-1 and TRBJ2-5; D is unclear. CDR3 length: 13 amino acids. V lost 5 bases and J 1 base, leaving 11 bases between the germline ends. Germline CDR1 and CDR2: SQVTM and ANQGSEA.

This sequence joins TRBV29-1 and TRBJ2-5, with 10 bases aligning to TRBD2. The junction had 9 bases not matched to a gene; V was cut back by 7 bases and J by 4 bases. Germline assignment: CDR1 SQVTM and CDR2 ANQGSEA. This CDR3 spans 14 amino acids. The CDR3 here is CSGTSGNRGETQYF. The CDR3 DNA reads TGCAGCGGCACTAGCGGGAACAGAGGAGAGACCCAGTACTTC.

The J gene is TRBJ2-2, the V gene TRBV6-2 or TRBV6-3, with D unclear. Germline assignment: CDR1 MNHEY and CDR2 SVGEGT. The V and J ends lost 7 bases and 4 bases respectively, with 10 bases between them. The CDR3 consists of 13 residues. In DNA form, the CDR3 reads TGTGCCAGCACCCTAACAGCCACCGGGGAGCTGTTTTTT. It yields the protein CASTLTATGELFF.

This clonotype came up a few times. This chain links TRBV20-1 with TRBJ2-1, with TRBD2 matching 10 bases. The V gene's germline CDR1 is DFQATT and CDR2 SNEGSKA (reference sequence). CDR3 length: 14 residues. Trimming took 6 bases from V and 5 from J; bases not matched to a gene: 7. Here the CDR3 reads CSATSGRVHNEQFF. The DNA for the CDR3 is TGCAGTGCCACCAGCGGGAGGGTCCACAATGAGCAGTTCTTC.

This sequence joins TRBV6-1 and TRBJ2-2; D gene uncertain. This CDR3 has 13 amino acids. CDR1 and CDR2 from the germline V gene are MNHNS and SASEGT. Trimming took 7 bases from V and 4 from J, leaving 10 bases between them. The CDR3 region is CASTKLSTGELFF. CDR3 in DNA: TGTGCCAGCACTAAGCTCTCCACCGGGGAGCTGTTTTTT.

The chain is built from TRBV5-1 and TRBJ2-5; D might be TRBD2 (6 bases). Between the trimmed V and J ends, which lost 0 bases and 5 bases, there was a span of 14 bases. The CDR3 runs 15 residues. CDR1 and CDR2 (germline): SGHRS, YFSETQ. The CDR3 region is CASSLEGGGSETQYF. The CDR3 DNA reads TGCGCCAGCAGCTTGGAGGGAGGAGGAAGCGAGACCCAGTACTTC.

The chain recombines TRBV5-1 with TRBJ2-1, with TRBD2 identical over 9 bases. The CDR3 is 15 amino acids. Germline-derived CDR1 and CDR2 are SGHRS and YFSETQ. The V segment lost 0 bases and the J segment 4 bases; nucleotides outside the gene matches: 2. The CDR3, as DNA: TGCGCCAGCAGCTTGGTAGCGGGGGAGTACAATGAGCAGTTCTTC. It codes for CASSLVAGEYNEQFF.

This clonotype was seen a handful of times. The chain recombines TRBV20-1 with TRBJ2-1; D perhaps matches TRBD2 (5 bases). V was cut by 2 bases and J by 9 bases, with 14 bases left in between. The CDR3 is made up of 13 amino acids. CDR1 is DFQATT, CDR2 SNEGSKA, per germline (reference sequence). This CDR3 reads CSARTPRRSEQFF. In nucleotides, the CDR3 is TGCAGTGCTAGAACTCCCAGGAGGTCTGAGCAGTTCTTC.

This chain joins TRBV7-8 and TRBJ1-4, with D possibly matching TRBD1 (6 bases). CDR1 is SGHVS and CDR2 is FQNEAQ in the germline V gene. V was pared by 7 bases and J by 6 bases, with 15 bases between. CDR3 size: 14 residues. CDR3 nucleotides: TGTGCCAGCACCCAGAGGGGGACTCATGAAAAACTGTTTTTT. Its translation is CASTQRGTHEKLFF.

V is TRBV4-3 and J is TRBJ2-1; D not certain. Trimming cost V 0 bases and J 6 bases, with 12 bases left between them. Germline V gives CDR1 LGHNA, CDR2 YSLEER. The CDR3 has 15 residues. The CDR3 region is CASSQERFSANEQFF. In nucleotides, the CDR3 is TGCGCCAGCAGCCAAGAACGGTTTTCGGCCAATGAGCAGTTCTTC.

The J gene is TRBJ2-7, the V gene TRBV18; D is perhaps TRBD2 (5 bases). Trimming took 3 bases from V and 5 from J, leaving 8 bases between them. Germline V CDR1 and CDR2: KGHSH, LQKENI. The CDR3 covers 12 residues. The CDR3 here is CASSPMRDEQYF. The DNA of the CDR3 is TGTGCCAGCTCACCGATGAGGGACGAGCAGTACTTC.

CDR3 loop: CATRVATGHPLHF. As DNA, the CDR3 is TGTGCCACCAGGGTCGCGACAGGCCATCCCCTCCACTTT. The chain recombines TRBV15 with TRBJ1-6; D is possibly TRBD1 (6 bases). The CDR3 loop spans 13 amino acids. V lost 6 bases, J lost 13 bases, and 16 bases lay in between. The V gene's germline CDR1 is LNHNV and CDR2 YYDKDF (reference sequence).

This clonotype was picked up one time. V is TRBV27 and J is TRBJ2-5, with D perhaps matching TRBD1 or TRBD2 (5 bases each). Germline V lookup: CDR1 MNHEY, CDR2 SMNVEV (reference sequence). CDR3 length: 16 residues. V lost 1 base and J lost 5, with 17 bases in between. CDR3 amino acids: CASSLLGPGPKETQYF. The CDR3 nucleotides read TGTGCCAGCAGTTTATTGGGACCGGGCCCAAAGGAGACCCAGTACTTC.

This clonotype appeared a few times. The rearrangement joins TRBV28 to TRBJ2-7, with D possibly matching TRBD2 (6 bases). In germline, CDR1 is MDHEN, CDR2 SYDVKM. CDR3 size: 16 residues. Trimming removed 7 bases from V and 0 bases from J, with 19 bases in between. The chain's CDR3 is CASNGLTIRSSYEQYF. DNA for the CDR3: TGTGCCAGCAATGGACTAACTATAAGGAGCTCCTACGAGCAGTACTTC. The complete variable domain, with remaining parts taken from reference TRBV28 and TRBJ2-7, reads DVKVTQSSRYLVKRTGEKVFLECVQDMDHENMFWYRQDPGLGLRLIYFSYDVKMKEKGDIPEGYSVSREKKERFSLILESASTNQTSMYLCASNGLTIRSSYEQYFGPGTRLTVT.